Below are 10 T cell receptor beta chains sequenced from a single sample in a study of T cells in Graves' hyperthyroidism and ophthalmopathy. TCR beta CDR3 regions were amplified from RNA. An initial round of RT-PCR targeting the TCR CDR3 relied on the HTBI primer set. Via MiXCR, TCRdb re-called the multiplex PCR reads, giving one row per CDR3 protein. The table records hundreds of thousands of distinct CDR3 sequences, roughly 40% of them present only once. The sequencing sample was made of blood. The origin of the receptors is a young man with Graves' hyperthyroidism.

The V gene is TRBV4-2, the J gene TRBJ1-2; D uncertain. Germline CDR1 is LGHNA and CDR2 is YNFKEQ. Trimming took 2 bases from V and 0 from J, leaving 10 bases between them. The CDR3 runs to 15 residues. CDR3 in DNA: TGTGCCAGCAGCCAAAATGCGGGGTCTAACTATGGCTACACCTTC. It codes for CASSQNAGSNYGYTF.

This clonotype was observed a few times. This chain links TRBV5-1 with TRBJ2-5, with 9 bases fitting TRBD2. Trimming removed 4 bases from V and 5 bases from J; junction bases left unmatched: 15. This CDR3 comprises 17 residues. Per germline, CDR1 SGHRS and CDR2 YFSETQ. The CDR3 bases are TGCGCCAGCAGCCTAGGACCGCGGAGCGGGAGGATGGAGACCCAGTACTTC. This translates into CASSLGPRSGRMETQYF.

This clonotype was recorded at least ten times. The chain has TRBV7-9 and TRBJ1-1, with D possibly being TRBD1 (5 bases). This CDR3 is 13 amino acids long. The V end lost 2 bases, the J end lost 4 bases, and 8 bases lay between the germline ends. Germline CDR1 SEHNR, CDR2 FQNEAQ (reference sequence). CDR3 sequence (DNA): TGTGCCAGCAGCTTATCGGGGGTCACTGAAGCTTTCTTT. Its translation: CASSLSGVTEAFF.

A remark on this clonotype: A much larger clone differs by one base, so this may be a read error. The chain joins TRBV7-9 to TRBJ2-7, with D perhaps TRBD2 (5 bases). The CDR3 is 14 residues long. CDR1 SEHNR and CDR2 FQNEAQ come from the germline V gene (reference sequence). CDR3 coding DNA: TGTACCAGCAGCTTAGCCGGGAATGCCTACGAGCAGTACTTC. Protein sequence: CTSSLAGNAYEQYF. Using reference TRBV7-9 and TRBJ2-7 for the parts outside the CDR3, the full variable domain is DTGVSQNPRHKITKRGQNVTFRCDPISEHNRLYWYRQTLGQGPEFLTYFQNEAQLEKSRLLSDRFSAERPKGSFSTLEIQRTEQGDSAMYLCTSSLAGNAYEQYFGPGTRLTVT.

V and J are TRBV2 and TRBJ1-2, with D tentatively TRBD1 (5 bases). V was cut by 7 bases and J by 8 bases, with 14 bases left in between. The V gene's germline CDR1 is SNHLY and CDR2 FYNNEI. This CDR3 comprises 12 residues. In nucleotides, the CDR3 is TGTGCCAGCACCCAGGCGGACATAGGCTACACCTTC. It is translated as CASTQADIGYTF.

This clonotype has a count of ten or more. V and J are TRBV20-1 and TRBJ1-1; 7 positions match TRBD1. The germline V gene has CDR1 DFQATT and CDR2 SNEGSKA (reference sequence). The CDR3 runs 16 residues. The J segment lost 1 base and the V segment lost 0 bases, leaving 8 bases of the junction unmatched. The chain's CDR3 is CSAREGTESGNTEAFF. The CDR3 bases are TGCAGTGCTAGAGAGGGGACAGAAAGTGGGAACACTGAAGCTTTCTTT.

V gene TRBV5-5 combines with J gene TRBJ1-5; no firm D call. Trimming shortened V by 1 base and J by 11 bases, and 7 bases separated the two germline ends. Germline CDR1 SGHKS, CDR2 YYEKEE (reference sequence). The CDR3 has 11 residues. The DNA of the CDR3 is TGTGCCAGCAGCTTGTTGGAGACCCAGCATTTT. It encodes CASSLLETQHF.

In this sample, this clonotype turned up many times. This sequence joins TRBV10-3 and TRBJ1-1; D perhaps matches TRBD1 (6 bases). Trimming pared 3 bases from V and 10 bases from J, leaving 15 bases between. Germline V CDR1 and CDR2: ENHRY, SYGVKD. The CDR3 totals 13 residues. In DNA form, the CDR3 reads TGTGCCATCAGTGAAAGGGGGGTCTCCTCAGCTTTCTTT. This gives the protein CAISERGVSSAFF.

The chain couples TRBV12-3 or TRBV12-4 to TRBJ2-5, with 9 bases aligning to TRBD1. This CDR3 has 16 residues. The trim removed 5 bases at V and 2 bases at J, leaving 9 bases unmatched. The CDR3 region has the DNA TGTGCCAGCAGTCCCAACCCCGGGACAGGGCAAGAGACCCAGTACTTC. Protein sequence: CASSPNPGTGQETQYF.

This clonotype was observed at least ten times. The rearrangement uses TRBV7-2 and TRBJ2-6; 7 bases align to TRBD1. The J segment lost 0 bases and the V segment lost 1 base, leaving 6 bases of the junction unmatched. The length of the CDR3 is 18 residues. CDR1 SGHTA and CDR2 FQGNSA come from the germline V gene. CDR3 residues: CASSLEVRGTSGANVLTF. The CDR3 DNA follows: TGTGCCAGCAGCTTAGAGGTCAGGGGGACCTCTGGGGCCAACGTCCTGACTTTC.